The TCR beta chain described here comes from a study of vaccination effects on CD4 cells after COVID-19. Concerning this clone: Its antigen is as yet unknown.

Study results and limitations: The study found marked clonal contraction of infection- and vaccine-induced clones late after vaccination.

This CDR3 spans 16 amino acids. Losses at the gene ends were 4 bases for V and 4 bases for J; bases not matched to a gene: 10. Germline V gene sequence: CDR1 LGHDT, CDR2 YNNKEL (reference sequence). TCRdb's table, derived via immunoSEQ multiplex PCR, lists solely in-frame clones and lacks some. This table holds some 70,000 clones, 80% to 85% found once. Ahead of sequencing, the ViraFEST assay grew antigen-specific CD4+ T cells using viral peptide pools. The culture ran for about 11 days, and then CD4+ T cells were isolated. Vaccination of participants consisted of two doses of either the BNT162b2 or mRNA-1273 vaccine. A half-medium replacement with IL-2 medium was carried out on days 3 and 7.

The V gene is TRBV3-1 (or the pseudogene TRBV3-2), the J gene TRBJ2-5; 9 bases map to TRBD2. This TCR was recovered from a human donor who received a COVID-19 vaccine. Material: CD4+ T cells from PBMCs cultured with HCoV-229E spike peptides, obtained after COVID-19 vaccination. The CDR3 is CASSRFRGGDGETQYF. The CDR3 nucleotides are TGTGCCAGCAGCCGCTTTCGCGGGGGGGATGGAGAGACCCAGTACTTC.